This T cell receptor beta chain is drawn from a study of T cell responses to AZD1222 COVID-19 vaccine. Whole-study results and caveats: Spike-specific TCR breadth and depth went up after people got two AZD1222 doses. Most donors were white British and more were female, and clonal diversity was possibly underestimated. Nearly half of unique spike-specific TCRs reportedly avoided B.1.351 and B.1.1.7 mutated regions.

Method: immunoSEQ multiplex PCR; TCRdb's copy keeps in-frame clones and lacks some. The sample consists of some 180,000 clones, around 94% of them appearing once. A word on this clone: The antigen is undetermined.

This clonotype was obtained from an adult in good health. This material consisted of peripheral blood, taken on day 0 of AZD1222 vaccination.

The CDR3 region has the DNA TGTGCCAGCAGTTACGGCGGGGGGGAGACCCAGTACTTC. Residues: CASSYGGGETQYF. The gene calls are TRBV6-6 and TRBJ2-5, with 8 bases matching TRBD2. The CDR3 totals 13 residues. CDR1 and CDR2 (germline): MNHNY, SVGAGI (reference sequence). Trimming took 2 bases from V and 5 from J; bases not matched to a gene: 1.